In this sample, the clone carrying this T cell receptor (beta chain) turned up many times. Antigen specificity is unknown. TCRdb reprocessed the 5' RACE reads with MiXCR, giving one entry per CDR3 protein. The sample contains just over 150,000 distinct CDR3 sequences, around 19% of which appear only once. This record comes from a study of CD8 T cells in ankylosing spondylitis. Study observations and caveats: Eight highly homologous variants formed a TCR beta motif that appeared characteristic of ankylosing spondylitis blood.

This receptor was identified in a male donor with ankylosing spondylitis or in good health (not recorded which). Input material: blood, either unsorted or a sorted T cell fraction (not recorded which).

The CDR3 loop reads CAISESRVGPSYNEQFF. The CDR3 nucleotides read TGTGCCATCAGTGAGTCCAGGGTCGGGCCTTCCTACAATGAGCAGTTCTTC. The V call is TRBV10-3, the J call TRBJ2-1, with D perhaps matching TRBD1 (5 bases). V shed 0 bases and J shed 1 base, with 13 bases lying between them. The V gene's germline CDR1 is ENHRY and CDR2 SYGVKD. CDR3 length equals 17 residues.